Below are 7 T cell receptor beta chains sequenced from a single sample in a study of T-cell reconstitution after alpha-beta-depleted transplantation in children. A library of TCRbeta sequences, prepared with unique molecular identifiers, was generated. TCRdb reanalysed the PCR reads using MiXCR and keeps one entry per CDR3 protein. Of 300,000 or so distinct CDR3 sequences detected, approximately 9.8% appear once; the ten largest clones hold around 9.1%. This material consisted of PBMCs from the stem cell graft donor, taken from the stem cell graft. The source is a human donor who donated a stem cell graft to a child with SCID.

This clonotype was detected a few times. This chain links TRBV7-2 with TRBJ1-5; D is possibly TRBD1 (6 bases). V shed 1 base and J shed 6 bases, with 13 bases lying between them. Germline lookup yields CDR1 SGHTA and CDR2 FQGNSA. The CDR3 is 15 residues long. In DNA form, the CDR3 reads TGTGCCAGCAGCTTAGGGGTGACAGGCATTCAGCCCCAGCATTTT. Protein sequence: CASSLGVTGIQPQHF.

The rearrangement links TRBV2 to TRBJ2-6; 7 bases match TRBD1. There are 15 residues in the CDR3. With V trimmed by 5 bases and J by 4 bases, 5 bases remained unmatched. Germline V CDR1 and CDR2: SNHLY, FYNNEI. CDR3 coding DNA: TGTGCCAGCAGTTTACAGGGGTTCGGGGCCAACGTCCTGACTTTC. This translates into CASSLQGFGANVLTF.

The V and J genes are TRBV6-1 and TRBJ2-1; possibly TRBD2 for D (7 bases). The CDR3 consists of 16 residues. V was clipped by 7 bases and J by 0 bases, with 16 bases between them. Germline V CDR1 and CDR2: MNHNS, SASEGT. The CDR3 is CASTPRGAPSYNEQFF. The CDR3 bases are TGTGCCAGCACTCCACGGGGGGCACCCTCCTACAATGAGCAGTTCTTC.

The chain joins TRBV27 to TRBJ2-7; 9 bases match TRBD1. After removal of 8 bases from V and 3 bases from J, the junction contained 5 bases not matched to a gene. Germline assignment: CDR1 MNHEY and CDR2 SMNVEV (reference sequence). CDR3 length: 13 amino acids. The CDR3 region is CASGGQGRYEQYF. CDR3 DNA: TGTGCCAGCGGTGGACAGGGGCGCTACGAGCAGTACTTC.

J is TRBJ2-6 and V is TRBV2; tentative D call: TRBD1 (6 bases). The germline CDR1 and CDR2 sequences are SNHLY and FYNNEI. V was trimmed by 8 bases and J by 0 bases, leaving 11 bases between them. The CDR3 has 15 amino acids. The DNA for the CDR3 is TGTGCCAGCTCCGGCAGGGGCTCTGGGGCCAACGTCCTGACTTTC. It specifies CASSGRGSGANVLTF.

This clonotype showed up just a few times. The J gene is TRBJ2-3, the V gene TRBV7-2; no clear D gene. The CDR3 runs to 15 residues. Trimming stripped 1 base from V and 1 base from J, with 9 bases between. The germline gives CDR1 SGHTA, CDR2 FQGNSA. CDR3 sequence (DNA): TGTGCCAGCAGCTTAGGTCTGGAACGCACAGATACGCAGTATTTT. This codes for CASSLGLERTDTQYF.

The CDR3 loop reads CASNENTGELFF. The DNA for the CDR3 is TGTGCCAGCAACGAGAACACCGGGGAGCTGTTTTTT. The J gene is TRBJ2-2, the V gene TRBV9; D unresolved. The germline V and J ends were trimmed by 6 bases and 1 base, with 4 bases remaining between them. Per germline, CDR1 SGDLS and CDR2 YYNGEE. The CDR3 is 12 residues long. Full variable domain (rest looked up from reference TRBV9 and TRBJ2-2): DSGVTQTPKHLITATGQRVTLRCSPRSGDLSVYWYQQSLDQGLQFLIQYYNGEERAKGNILERFSAQQFPDLHSELNLSSLELGDSALYFCASNENTGELFFGEGSRLTVL.